The 16 T cell receptor beta chains in this list originate from one sample, sequenced in a study of cytomegalovirus exposure and HLA in healthy donors (dated by TCRdb to about 2017). Library prep was done by the immunoSEQ multiplex PCR assay. The multiplex PCR relied on a mix of 60 forward primers for TCR Vbeta segments and 13 reverse primers for TCR Jbeta segments. The table comes from immuneACCESS by way of TCRdb, which keeps in-frame sequences with V and J called. Part of the clones is missing from these tables; in studies checked, under half for an unresolved V gene and the rest for unknown reasons. For this sample the table gives 65,000 to 100,000 clones, of which 70% to 80% were detected only once. The ten largest clones capture around 15% of the sample. Specimen: PBMCs. The source is a woman between 40 and 50 years old in good health and CMV-seropositive.

The chain uses TRBV9 and TRBJ1-2; D gene ambiguous. The CDR3 is made up of 16 amino acids. Germline V gives CDR1 SGDLS, CDR2 YYNGEE. V lost 3 bases and J 0 bases, leaving 15 bases between the germline ends. In nucleotides, the CDR3 is TGTGCCAGCAGCGCCAGCGGGCGACTAGCTAACTATGGCTACACCTTC. This codes for CASSASGRLANYGYTF.

The chain links TRBV27 to TRBJ2-7; a possible D gene is TRBD2 (5 bases). Trimming took 5 bases from V and 2 from J, leaving 16 bases between them. CDR1 is MNHEY, CDR2 SMNVEV, per germline (reference sequence). This CDR3 region has 15 residues. CDR3 nucleotides: TGTGCCAGCAGTACCCCGGGAAAAGGGACCTACGAGCAGTACTTC. Encoded protein: CASSTPGKGTYEQYF.

The chain employs TRBV27 and TRBJ1-5, with D uncertain. Germline CDR1 reads MNHEY; CDR2 reads SMNVEV (reference sequence). The CDR3 length is 15 residues. V was pared by 0 bases and J by 9 bases, with 15 bases between. CDR3 nucleotides: TGTGCCAGCAGTTTATCATACAGTCTCTTGAGGCCCCAGCATTTT. As protein: CASSLSYSLLRPQHF.

The genes are TRBV2 and TRBJ1-4; D not certain. The length of the CDR3 is 12 residues. Per germline, CDR1 SNHLY and CDR2 FYNNEI. The V gene lost 3 bases and the J gene lost 7 bases, with 6 bases spanning the gap. The CDR3 DNA sequence: TGTGCCAGCAGTGAGGAGGGTGAAAAACTGTTTTTT. This codes for CASSEEGEKLFF.

This chain joins TRBV6-1 and TRBJ2-2; 9 nucleotides align to TRBD2. Germline lookup yields CDR1 MNHNS and CDR2 SASEGT. V shed 0 bases, J shed 3 bases, and the junction held 8 bases outside the gene matches. This CDR3 has 18 residues. CDR3 region: CASSEARASGKHTGELFF. The CDR3 region has the DNA TGTGCCAGCAGTGAAGCGCGGGCTAGCGGGAAGCACACCGGGGAGCTGTTTTTT.

The chain carries TRBV10-2 and TRBJ1-2; D not certain. The V gene's germline CDR1 is WSHSY and CDR2 SAAADI. Trimming stripped 3 bases from V and 9 bases from J, with 11 bases between. There are 12 residues in the CDR3. This CDR3 is CASSDRSYRYTF. Here the CDR3 DNA reads TGCGCCAGCAGTGATCGGTCATATCGCTACACCTTC.

The rearrangement joins TRBV21-1 to TRBJ2-6; the tabulated D call, TRBD2, remains unverified against the DNA. TRBV21-1 is a pseudogene segment. The CDR3 runs to 18 residues. CDR3 region: CASSKGTSGMSGANVLTF. The CDR3 DNA is TGTGCCAGCAGCAAAGGGACTAGCGGGATGTCTGGGGCCAACGTCCTGACTTTC.

With regard to this clone: Additional DNA sequences in this sample encode the identical CDR3. The V call is TRBV19, the J call TRBJ1-1; the D is unclear. Trimming took off 1 base at V and 4 bases at J, with 10 bases between the two ends. The V gene's germline CDR1 is LNHDA and CDR2 SQIVND (reference sequence). The CDR3 covers 14 residues. The DNA for the CDR3 is TGTGCCAGTAGTATAGCTTCGGTGCGCACTGAAGCTTTCTTT. Encoded protein: CASSIASVRTEAFF.

The J gene is TRBJ1-6, the V gene TRBV27; 8 nucleotides line up with TRBD1. The V segment lost 2 bases and the J segment 8 bases; nucleotides outside the gene matches: 5. CDR3 size: 15 residues. Germline-derived CDR1 and CDR2 are MNHEY and SMNVEV (reference sequence). Written as DNA, the CDR3 is TGTGCCAGCAGTTTAGAGGACAGGGCTTATTCACCCCTCCACTTT. Its translation: CASSLEDRAYSPLHF.

This sequence joins TRBV6-5 and TRBJ1-1; D gene uncertain. In germline, CDR1 is MNHEY, CDR2 SVGAGI. Trimming took off 0 bases at V and 3 bases at J, with 11 bases between the two ends. CDR3 length: 15 residues. This chain's CDR3 is CASSYSAGRHTEAFF. CDR3 nucleotide sequence: TGTGCCAGCAGTTACTCCGCGGGTAGACACACTGAAGCTTTCTTT.

This chain joins TRBV5-1 and TRBJ2-7; D possibly corresponds to TRBD2 (6 bases). Trimming shortened V by 4 bases and J by 4 bases, and 15 bases separated the two germline ends. The CDR3 length is 14 residues. CDR1 is SGHRS and CDR2 is YFSETQ in the germline V gene. The CDR3 region has the DNA TGCGCCAGCAGCCCTCGGGACTCCGGGTACGAGCAGTACTTC. It yields the protein CASSPRDSGYEQYF.

This chain connects TRBV5-1 to TRBJ2-7; D perhaps matches TRBD2 (7 bases). Trimming took off 0 bases at V and 1 base at J, with 17 bases between the two ends. The germline CDR1 and CDR2 sequences are SGHRS and YFSETQ. The CDR3 spans 17 residues. CDR3 loop: CASSLAGGGPPSYEQYF. The CDR3 bases are TGCGCCAGCAGCTTGGCGGGCGGGGGCCCTCCTTCCTACGAGCAGTACTTC.

This clone was seen only once. This chain joins TRBV5-4 and TRBJ1-1, with D perhaps matching TRBD1 (5 bases). Trimming removed 4 bases at V and 10 bases at J, with 14 bases between. The CDR3 spans 12 residues. Germline-derived CDR1 and CDR2 are SGHNT and YYREEE (reference sequence). The CDR3 loop reads CASSLEAGGAFF. Written as DNA, the CDR3 is TGTGCCAGCAGCCTCGAAGCGGGGGGAGCTTTCTTT.

The chain links TRBV27 to TRBJ2-5; 8 bases agree with TRBD2. CDR1 MNHEY and CDR2 SMNVEV come from the germline V gene (reference sequence). The CDR3 loop spans 14 amino acids. After removal of 3 bases from V and 7 bases from J, the junction contained 7 bases not matched to a gene. The CDR3 region is CASSFGGGVRTQYF. The DNA for the CDR3 is TGTGCCAGCAGTTTCGGGGGGGGAGTGCGGACCCAGTACTTC.

CDR3 coding DNA: TGTGCCAGCAGCCCGTCTCACACTGAAGCTTTCTTT. It codes for CASSPSHTEAFF. The J gene is TRBJ1-1, the V gene TRBV28; D is ambiguous. The CDR3 length is 12 residues. Germline V gene sequence: CDR1 MDHEN, CDR2 SYDVKM. Trimming took off 6 bases at V and 3 bases at J, with 8 bases between the two ends.

CDR3 coding DNA: TGTGCCAGCAGCCCGAAGGGACAGACCCACGACTACGAGCAGTACTTC. Its translation: CASSPKGQTHDYEQYF. The J gene is TRBJ2-7, the V gene TRBV9; 7 nucleotides align to TRBD1. Germline V gives CDR1 SGDLS, CDR2 YYNGEE. V was pared by 4 bases and J by 3 bases, with 13 bases of the junction left unmatched. CDR3 length equals 16 residues.